A single sample is the source of the 23 T cell receptor beta chains below, sequenced in a study of shared clonotypes between healthy human individuals. Sequencing was performed with immunoSEQ multiplex PCR; in TCRdb, only in-frame clones are kept and a portion is missing. The sample has some 500,000 clones, roughly 95% seen once. Sequences were obtained from naive CD4+ T cells sorted from blood. The subset: CD45RA+ positively selected. These receptors originate from a woman in her twenties or thirties in good health.

This sequence joins TRBV5-1 and TRBJ2-7; no definite D call. The CDR3 runs 13 residues. The V gene's germline CDR1 is SGHRS and CDR2 YFSETQ. The V and J ends lost 4 bases and 0 bases respectively, with 8 bases between them. The DNA of the CDR3 is TGCGCCAGCAGCCCCTCAGGCTCCTACGAGCAGTACTTC. This sequence encodes CASSPSGSYEQYF. The variable domain in full, completed from reference TRBV5-1 and TRBJ2-7, reads KAGVTQTPRYLIKTRGQQVTLSCSPISGHRSVSWYQQTPGQGLQFLFEYFSETQRNKGNFPGRFSGRQFSNSRSEMNVSTLELGDSALYLCASSPSGSYEQYFGPGTRLTVT.

The chain carries TRBV27 and TRBJ1-1, with D hard to call. Between the trimmed V and J ends, which lost 3 bases and 4 bases, there was a span of 6 bases. The germline CDR1 and CDR2 sequences are MNHEY and SMNVEV (reference sequence). The CDR3 spans 12 residues. This chain's CDR3 is CASSFMGTEAFF. The CDR3 nucleotides are TGTGCCAGCAGTTTTATGGGCACTGAAGCTTTCTTT.

The chain uses TRBV7-6 and TRBJ2-1; D is unresolved. The CDR3 is 15 amino acids. Germline V gene data show CDR1 as SGHVS and CDR2 as FNYEAQ. V gave up 0 bases and J gave up 6 bases, with 12 bases separating them. CDR3 coding DNA: TGTGCCAGCAGCTTAGCAATCGTCGCAACCAATGAGCAGTTCTTC. Translating gives CASSLAIVATNEQFF.

The rearrangement joins TRBV28 to TRBJ2-2, with 10 bases that match TRBD2. CDR1 and CDR2 from the germline V gene are MDHEN and SYDVKM. The trim removed 1 base at V and 0 bases at J, leaving 8 bases unmatched. The CDR3 runs to 19 residues. Here the CDR3 DNA reads TGTGCCAGCAGTTTATTTGCTAGCGGGAGAGCGTCGAACACCGGGGAGCTGTTTTTT. The encoded protein is CASSLFASGRASNTGELFF.

The V call is TRBV5-1, the J call TRBJ2-7; 10 positions agree with TRBD2. CDR3 length equals 19 residues. V shed 2 bases, J shed 1 base, and the junction held 15 bases outside the gene matches. CDR1 SGHRS and CDR2 YFSETQ come from the germline V gene. Here the CDR3 reads CASSLGPGLANGGSYEQYF. The CDR3, as DNA: TGCGCCAGCAGCTTAGGCCCGGGACTAGCGAACGGGGGGTCCTACGAGCAGTACTTC. The entire variable domain, with the rest obtained from reference TRBV5-1 and TRBJ2-7, is as follows: KAGVTQTPRYLIKTRGQQVTLSCSPISGHRSVSWYQQTPGQGLQFLFEYFSETQRNKGNFPGRFSGRQFSNSRSEMNVSTLELGDSALYLCASSLGPGLANGGSYEQYFGPGTRLTVT.

As to this clone: At one end, the junction sequence differs from germline, possibly due to a read error. This sequence joins TRBV30 and TRBJ1-6; no reliable D call. Germline CDR1 reads GTSNPN; CDR2 reads SVGIG (reference sequence). This CDR3 contains 14 residues. CDR3 loop: CAWSVGIYNSPLHF. DNA for the CDR3: TGTGCATGGAGTGTAGGGATCTATAATTCACCCCTCCACTTT.

This clone appeared once. V gene TRBV29-1 combines with J gene TRBJ1-1, with 8 bases matching TRBD1. The CDR3 runs 14 residues. The V and J ends lost 7 bases and 4 bases, in that order; junction bases with no gene match: 11. Germline V gene sequence: CDR1 SQVTM, CDR2 ANQGSEA. DNA for the CDR3: TGCAGCGCTATACAGGGGGTGGAGGGCACTGAAGCTTTCTTT. It codes for CSAIQGVEGTEAFF.

This sequence joins TRBV5-5 and TRBJ2-7, with D uncertain. The germline V gene has CDR1 SGHKS and CDR2 YYEKEE (reference sequence). CDR3 length equals 13 residues. V was pared by 5 bases and J by 0 bases, with 9 bases between. This CDR3 is CASRGKDSYEQYF. CDR3 sequence (DNA): TGTGCCAGCAGGGGGAAAGACTCCTACGAGCAGTACTTC.

CDR3 DNA: TGCGCCAGCAGCTACGGGACTAGCGGATTCGGGGGGAACAATGAGCAGTTCTTC. This gives the protein CASSYGTSGFGGNNEQFF. The rearrangement joins TRBV4-1 to TRBJ2-1; 11 nucleotides match TRBD2. Germline CDR1 reads MGHRA; CDR2 reads YSYEKL. The J segment lost 5 bases and the V segment lost 5 bases, leaving 14 bases of the junction unmatched. This CDR3 has 18 amino acids.

The chain carries TRBV7-2 and TRBJ2-7, with D possibly TRBD1 on 6 matching bases. V lost 5 bases and J 2 bases, leaving 16 bases between the germline ends. CDR1 is SGHTA and CDR2 is FQGNSA in the germline V gene. This CDR3 region has 15 residues. Here the CDR3 DNA reads TGTGCCAGCAGCCTCGGCCTCGGACAGACCTACGAGCAGTACTTC. As protein: CASSLGLGQTYEQYF. Full variable domain (remainder filled in from reference TRBV7-2 and TRBJ2-7): GAGVSQSPSNKVTEKGKDVELRCDPISGHTALYWYRQSLGQGLEFLIYFQGNSAPDKSGLPSDRFSAERTGGSVSTLTIQRTQQEDSAVYLCASSLGLGQTYEQYFGPGTRLTVT.

This rearrangement joins TRBV28 to TRBJ1-2; no clear D gene. Per germline, CDR1 MDHEN and CDR2 SYDVKM. This CDR3 has 14 amino acids. V gave up 8 bases and J gave up 5 bases, with 18 bases separating them. CDR3 coding DNA: TGTGCCAGCCATCAGGAATCGTCCGTGTATGGCTACACCTTC. Its translation is CASHQESSVYGYTF.

The V and J genes are TRBV27 and TRBJ2-7; D is undetermined. Trimming pared 0 bases from V and 1 base from J, leaving 7 bases between. This CDR3 contains 14 residues. Looked up from germline, CDR1 is MNHEY and CDR2 is SMNVEV (reference sequence). The CDR3 DNA reads TGTGCCAGCAGTTTATCGCCGGTTTCCTACGAGCAGTACTTC. Its protein product is CASSLSPVSYEQYF.

The chain employs TRBV6-1 and TRBJ2-7; D may match TRBD1 or TRBD2 (5 bases each). The CDR3 length is 16 residues. Germline-derived CDR1 and CDR2 are MNHNS and SASEGT. Trimming removed 0 bases at V and 0 bases at J, with 12 bases between. The CDR3 nucleotides read TGTGCCAGCAGTGAAGCGCTGCCTGGGGGCTCCTACGAGCAGTACTTC. Translation: CASSEALPGGSYEQYF.

This clone was found once. The chain links TRBV10-3 to TRBJ2-7, with 9 bases that match TRBD1. The CDR3 covers 15 residues. The germline V gene encodes CDR1 ENHRY and CDR2 SYGVKD. V was clipped by 5 bases and J by 9 bases; unmatched bases: 14. The CDR3 DNA is TGTGCCATCAGTCCCGAGGGACAGGGTGTGGGAGGGCAGTACTTC. Protein: CAISPEGQGVGGQYF.

The V and J genes are TRBV30 and TRBJ1-4; 10 bases are a match to TRBD1. The CDR3 runs to 13 residues. With V trimmed by 8 bases and J by 5 bases, 5 bases remained unmatched. Germline CDR1 and CDR2: GTSNPN and SVGIG (reference sequence). As DNA, the CDR3 is TGTGCCGGATTGGACAGGGGGAATGAAAAACTGTTTTTT. Its protein product is CAGLDRGNEKLFF.

The V gene is TRBV2, the J gene TRBJ2-4; no definite D call. Germline CDR1 reads SNHLY; CDR2 reads FYNNEI. The CDR3 totals 16 residues. V was shortened by 1 base and J by 1 base, with 11 bases between the two germline ends. The CDR3 reads CASSEVFLRAKNIQYF. In nucleotides, the CDR3 is TGTGCCAGCAGTGAAGTTTTTCTGCGGGCCAAAAACATTCAGTACTTC.

The gene calls are TRBV27 and TRBJ2-2; 11 bases are shared with TRBD2. The V and J ends lost 6 bases and 4 bases, in that order; junction bases with no gene match: 7. The CDR3 length is 16 residues. Germline assignment: CDR1 MNHEY and CDR2 SMNVEV (reference sequence). The chain's CDR3 is CASRRGTSGPTGELFF. The CDR3, as DNA: TGTGCCAGCAGAAGGGGGACTAGCGGTCCCACCGGGGAGCTGTTTTTT.

CDR3 region: CASSYSAGAEQYF. The CDR3, as DNA: TGTGCCAGCAGTTACTCAGCGGGAGCCGAGCAGTACTTC. The chain recombines TRBV6-5 with TRBJ2-7; 8 nucleotides line up with TRBD2. V trimming: 0 bases; J trimming: 6 bases; junction bases outside the gene matches: 1. CDR1 MNHEY and CDR2 SVGAGI come from the germline V gene. The CDR3 sequence is 13 residues long.

The V and J genes are TRBV10-3 and TRBJ2-3; TRBD2 matches at 7 bases. V dropped 0 bases and J dropped 4; count of bases not matched to a gene: 4. The CDR3 is 15 amino acids. The germline CDR1 and CDR2 sequences are ENHRY and SYGVKD. In DNA, the CDR3 is TGTGCCATCAGTGAGTCTGCGGGAGTGGCAGATACGCAGTATTTT. Its translation: CAISESAGVADTQYF.

The J gene is TRBJ1-1, the V gene TRBV29-1, with D maybe TRBD1 (5 bases). The CDR3 runs 11 residues. Per germline, CDR1 SQVTM and CDR2 ANQGSEA. Trimming took off 7 bases at V and 8 bases at J, with 14 bases between the two ends. The CDR3 sequence: CSARERGEAFF. For the CDR3, the DNA is TGCAGCGCGCGTGAACGGGGGGAAGCTTTCTTT.

V gene TRBV7-2 combines with J gene TRBJ2-4, with no clear D. The CDR3 extends over 14 amino acids. Looked up from germline, CDR1 is SGHTA and CDR2 is FQGNSA. Trimming took off 5 bases at V and 6 bases at J, with 14 bases between the two ends. Here the CDR3 DNA reads TGTGCCAGCAGCCCTGGACCCCGGAGAAACATTCAGTACTTC. Encoded protein: CASSPGPRRNIQYF.

The chain links TRBV10-1 to TRBJ2-1; TRBD2 matches 7 bases. There are 14 residues in the CDR3. CDR1 is WNHNN and CDR2 is SYGVQD in the germline V gene (reference sequence). V lost 4 bases to trimming and J lost 0 bases; unmatched junction nucleotides: 0. The CDR3 DNA reads TGCGCCAGCAGTGGGGGGGGCTCCTACAATGAGCAGTTCTTC. Protein product: CASSGGGSYNEQFF.

The chain recombines TRBV28 with TRBJ2-7, with TRBD1 matching 8 bases. In germline, CDR1 is MDHEN, CDR2 SYDVKM. Trimming at V came to 4 bases and at J to 6 bases, leaving 8 bases not matched to a gene. The CDR3 runs to 14 residues. In nucleotides, the CDR3 is TGTGCCAGCAGTTCGGGACAGGCGCCGGGCGAGCAGTACTTC. Translating gives CASSSGQAPGEQYF.